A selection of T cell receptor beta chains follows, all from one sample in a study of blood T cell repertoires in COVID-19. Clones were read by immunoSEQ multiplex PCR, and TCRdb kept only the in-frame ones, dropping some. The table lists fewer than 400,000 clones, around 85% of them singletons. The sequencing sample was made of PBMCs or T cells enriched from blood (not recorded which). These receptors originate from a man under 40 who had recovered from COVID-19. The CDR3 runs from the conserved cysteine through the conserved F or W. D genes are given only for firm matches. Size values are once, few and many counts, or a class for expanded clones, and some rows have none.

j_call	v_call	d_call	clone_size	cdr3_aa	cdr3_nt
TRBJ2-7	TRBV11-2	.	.	CASSLDRWETYEQYF	TGTGCCAGCAGCTTAGATCGGTGGGAGACGTACGAGCAGTACTTC
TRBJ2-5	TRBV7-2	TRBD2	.	CASSFGSGVETQYF	TGTGCCAGCAGCTTCGGTAGCGGGGTTGAGACCCAGTACTTC
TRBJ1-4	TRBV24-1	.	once	CATSDTGTGGEKLFF	TGTGCCACCAGTGACACAGGAACCGGGGGTGAAAAACTGTTTTTT
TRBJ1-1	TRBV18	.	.	CASSPGEETEAFF	TGTGCCAGCTCACCCGGGGAGGAGACTGAAGCTTTCTTT
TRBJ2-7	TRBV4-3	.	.	CASSQDPGVVEQYF	TGCGCCAGCAGCCAAGATCCAGGGGTGGTTGAGCAGTACTTC
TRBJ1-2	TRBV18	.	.	CASSPTEHYGYTF	TGTGCCAGCTCACCGACAGAGCACTATGGCTACACCTTC
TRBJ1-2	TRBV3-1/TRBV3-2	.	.	CASSLRAGHDYTF	TGTGCCAGCAGCCTCAGGGCAGGGCATGACTACACCTTC
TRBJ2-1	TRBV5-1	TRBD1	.	CASSLEDRGGDEQFF	TGCGCCAGCAGCTTGGAGGACAGGGGAGGGGATGAGCAGTTCTTC
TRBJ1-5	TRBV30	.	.	CAWSSGGHKSEFGQPQHF	TGTGCCTGGAGTAGTGGCGGACACAAATCCGAATTTGGGCAGCCCCAGCATTTT
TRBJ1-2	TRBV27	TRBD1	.	CASSLSFGGRGPDGYTF	TGTGCCAGCAGTTTATCGTTTGGGGGCAGGGGGCCGGATGGCTACACCTTC
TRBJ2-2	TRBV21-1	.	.	CASSKSITDTGELFF	TGTGCCAGCAGCAAAAGCATTACGGACACCGGGGAGCTGTTTTTT
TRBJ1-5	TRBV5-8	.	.	CASGNWEGSSNQPQHF	TGTGCCAGCGGCAACTGGGAGGGGAGTAGCAATCAGCCCCAGCATTTT
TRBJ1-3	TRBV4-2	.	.	CASSQEGQGRRGNTIYF	TGTGCCAGCAGCCAAGAAGGGCAGGGGCGTCGTGGAAACACCATATATTTT
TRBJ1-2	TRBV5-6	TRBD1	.	CASSLGGQGDYGYTF	TGTGCCAGCAGCTTGGGGGGACAGGGCGACTATGGCTACACCTTC
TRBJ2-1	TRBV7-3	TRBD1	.	CASSIIRDSEQFF	TGTGCCAGCAGCATAATCCGGGACAGTGAGCAGTTCTTC
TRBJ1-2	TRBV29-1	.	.	CSVGTGRAHGYTF	TGCAGCGTTGGGACGGGCAGGGCGCATGGCTACACCTTC